Following are 20 T cell receptor beta chains from one sample sequenced in a study of tumor-infiltrating lymphocytes in primary liver carcinoma. Making TCR beta cDNA involved approximately 510 ng total RNA and a constant-region primer. Slightly modified ARM-PCR served as the procedure for the TCR beta libraries. These libraries came from three rounds of nested multiplex PCR. Each of the first two PCR rounds ran about 9 cycles with TRBV1-TRBV30 forward and C-beta reverse primers. MiXCR, applied by TCRdb to the multiplex PCR reads, yields one record per CDR3 protein. The table has some 190,000 distinct CDR3 sequences, about 60% seen once. Unsorted whole blood yielded blood RNA, and germline DNA was extracted as well. Sequencing was carried out using peripheral blood. These receptors came from a man in his forties with primary liver carcinoma and hepatitis B virus infection.

The V and J genes are TRBV14 and TRBJ1-2; 9 bases fit TRBD1. CDR1 is SGHDN and CDR2 is FVKESK in the germline V gene. The CDR3 contains 18 residues. The V segment lost 8 bases and the J segment 6 bases; nucleotides outside the gene matches: 22. CDR3 protein: CASVPPRDRGAPGDGYTF. CDR3 coding DNA: TGTGCCAGCGTGCCCCCCCGAGACAGGGGGGCGCCAGGGGATGGCTACACCTTC.

The chain joins TRBV5-4 to TRBJ2-5, with D possibly matching TRBD1 (6 bases). This CDR3 spans 14 amino acids. Per the germline V gene, CDR1 is SGHNT and CDR2 is YYREEE (reference sequence). The germline V and J ends were trimmed by 4 bases and 4 bases, with 14 bases remaining between them. CDR3 DNA sequence: TGTGCCAGCAGCGACACAGGGACCCGAGAGACCCAGTACTTC. It codes for CASSDTGTRETQYF.

The chain is built from TRBV11-2 and TRBJ2-7, with 11 nucleotides matching TRBD1. Germline lookup yields CDR1 SGHAT and CDR2 FQNNGV. The CDR3 loop spans 15 amino acids. V lost 4 bases and J lost 2; bases outside the gene matches: 4. Written as DNA, the CDR3 is TGTGCCAGCAGCTCGGGACAGGGGGGCCCCTACGAGCAGTACTTC. Its translation is CASSSGQGGPYEQYF. The full variable domain, completed using reference TRBV11-2 and TRBJ2-7, is EAGVAQSPRYKIIEKRQSVAFWCNPISGHATLYWYQQILGQGPKLLIQFQNNGVVDDSQLPKDRFSAERLKGVDSTLKIQPAKLEDSAVYLCASSSGQGGPYEQYFGPGTRLTVT.

As for this clonotype: One junction end disagrees with the germline gene, perhaps due to a read error. The gene calls are TRBV5-5 and TRBJ2-1; D ambiguous. Germline-derived CDR1 and CDR2 are SGHKS and YYEKEE (reference sequence). CDR3 length: 13 amino acids. The CDR3 here is CAGSLTELNEEFF. The CDR3 DNA sequence: TGTGCCGGCAGCTTGACGGAATTGAATGAGGAGTTCTTC.

This clonotype was detected once. Given a much more abundant clone one base away, this may be a read error. This CDR3 is CASIPGQGGNEQFF. CDR3 sequence (DNA): TGTGCCAGCATTCCGGGACAGGGGGGGAATGAGCAGTTCTTC. The J gene is TRBJ2-1, the V gene TRBV12-3 or TRBV12-4, with 11 bases aligning to TRBD1. There are 14 residues in the CDR3. The ends lost 7 bases at V and 7 bases at J; junction bases unmatched: 6.

With regard to this clonotype: At one end the junction does not follow the germline gene, possibly because of a read error. The chain combines TRBV11-2 with TRBJ1-1, with D hard to call. The CDR3 is made up of 14 amino acids. Germline CDR1 and CDR2: SGHAT and FQNNGV. DNA of the CDR3: TGTGCCAGCAGCTCGACAAACATGAACACTGAGGCTTTCTTT. It translates to CASSSTNMNTEAFF.

The chain joins TRBV7-9 to TRBJ2-5; TRBD1 matches at 7 bases. There are 15 residues in the CDR3. The germline V gene encodes CDR1 SEHNR and CDR2 FQNEAQ (reference sequence). V was pared by 1 base and J by 2 bases, with 4 bases of the junction left unmatched. CDR3 in DNA: TGTGCCAGCAGCTTAGTAAGGACAGGACAAGAGACCCAGTACTTC. Encoded protein: CASSLVRTGQETQYF.

Concerning this clonotype itself: A much larger clonotype is one base distant, so this may be a read error. This chain joins TRBV29-1 and TRBJ2-1, with TRBD2 identical over 10 bases. Germline-derived CDR1 and CDR2 are SQVTM and ANQGSEA. CDR3 length: 16 amino acids. With V trimmed by 1 base and J by 10 bases, 13 bases remained unmatched. The chain's CDR3 is CSVEGGASGRTKEQFF. In DNA, the CDR3 is TGCAGCGTTGAAGGGGGGGCTAGCGGGAGAACGAAGGAGCAGTTCTTC.

Points on this clonotype: Lacking the conserved final phenylalanine or tryptophan, this CDR3 likely reflects a read error. The V gene is TRBV12-3 or TRBV12-4, the J gene TRBJ2-7, with TRBD2 as a possible D gene (5 bases). The CDR3 is 11 residues long. The CDR3 protein is CACSLALEQYS. As DNA, the CDR3 is TGTGCCTGCAGTTTAGCGTTGGAGCAGTACTCC.

The V and J genes are TRBV6-1 and TRBJ2-1; possible D gene TRBD1, 5 bases. Germline values: CDR1 MNHNS, CDR2 SASEGT. The ends were cut back, 4 bases at V and 7 bases at J, with 17 bases in the middle. This CDR3 contains 15 residues. The CDR3 here is CASSVAQGLNNEQFF. CDR3 bases: TGTGCCAGCAGTGTTGCTCAGGGTCTGAATAATGAGCAGTTCTTC.

The DNA for the CDR3 is TGCAGCGTTGAGCGCCGGGACAGGGGTCACAGTGAGCAGTTCTTC. It translates to CSVERRDRGHSEQFF. This sequence joins TRBV29-1 and TRBJ2-1, with TRBD1 identical over 10 bases. The germline V gene encodes CDR1 SQVTM and CDR2 ANQGSEA. The CDR3 has 15 amino acids. V gave up 3 bases and J gave up 9 bases; unmatched junction bases: 11.

The chain carries TRBV11-1 and TRBJ1-2; possibly TRBD1 for D (5 bases). In germline, CDR1 is SGHAT, CDR2 FQDESV (reference sequence). The CDR3 extends over 13 amino acids. In nucleotides, the CDR3 is TGTCTCAGCAGCCGTCAGGGAAGCTATGGCTACACCTTC. Translating it yields CLSSRQGSYGYTF.

This clonotype has just a few counts. The rearrangement links TRBV4-1 to TRBJ2-7; no firm D call. V shed 1 base and J shed 6 bases, with 7 bases lying between them. CDR1 is MGHRA and CDR2 is YSYEKL in the germline V gene. The CDR3 extends over 12 amino acids. CDR3 nucleotide sequence: TGCGCCAGCAGCCAAGTGGCCAGCGAGCAGTACTTC. The encoded protein is CASSQVASEQYF.

About this clonotype: A read error may produce the germline difference seen at one junction end. This chain joins TRBV6-5 and TRBJ2-6, with no clear D. Germline CDR1 and CDR2: MNHEY and SVGAGI. This CDR3 has 15 residues. The CDR3 loop reads CACSPTRPGANVLTF. Written as DNA, the CDR3 is TGTGCCTGCAGTCCTACCCGCCCTGGGGCCAACGTCCTGACTTTC.

Concerning this clonotype: A much larger clone lies a single base off, so this may be a read error. The chain joins TRBV11-2 to TRBJ2-6; maybe TRBD2 (6 bases). Looked up from germline, CDR1 is SGHAT and CDR2 is FQNNGV. CDR3 size: 16 residues. The CDR3 region is CANSLEGAGGANVLTF. The CDR3 region has the DNA TGTGCCAACAGCTTAGAAGGGGCGGGAGGGGCCAACGTCCTGACTTTC.

This clonotype was detected ten times or more. This chain uses TRBV11-2 with TRBJ2-7; TRBD2 aligns across 8 bases. Unmatched junction bases numbered 18, after V lost 1 base and J lost 13 bases. The CDR3 sequence is 16 residues long. The germline gives CDR1 SGHAT, CDR2 FQNNGV. CDR3 DNA sequence: TGTGCCAGCAGCTTAGGCCTAAGCCCCCGTAGCGGGATTAGTTACTTC. This gives the protein CASSLGLSPRSGISYF.

The CDR3 sequence is CASSLAGTGGYEQYF. For the CDR3, the DNA is TGCGCCAGCAGCTTGGCAGGGACAGGGGGCTACGAGCAGTACTTC. The V gene is TRBV5-1, the J gene TRBJ2-7; 11 positions agree with TRBD1. CDR1 and CDR2 from the germline V gene are SGHRS and YFSETQ. This CDR3 comprises 15 residues. V gave up 0 bases and J gave up 3 bases; unmatched junction bases: 2.

V is TRBV4-2 and J is TRBJ2-7; 9 bases align to TRBD2. The V and J ends lost 0 bases and 4 bases, in that order; junction bases with no gene match: 16. The CDR3 totals 19 residues. The germline gives CDR1 LGHNA, CDR2 YNFKEQ. The DNA of the CDR3 is TGTGCCAGCAGCCAAGATGGGGGACTAGCCGATGTCAACGCGTACGAGCAGTACTTC. This sequence encodes CASSQDGGLADVNAYEQYF.

At least ten counts were recorded for this clonotype. The rearrangement uses TRBV11-2 and TRBJ1-1, with D unresolved. This CDR3 spans 14 amino acids. V was trimmed by 1 base and J by 1 base, leaving 7 bases between them. Germline values: CDR1 SGHAT, CDR2 FQNNGV. The chain's CDR3 is CASSLGHSNTEAFF. The CDR3 bases are TGTGCCAGCAGCTTAGGACACTCGAACACTGAAGCTTTCTTT.

The chain recombines TRBV28 with TRBJ2-1; 7 nucleotides line up with TRBD2. Germline values: CDR1 MDHEN, CDR2 SYDVKM. V dropped 2 bases and J dropped 10; count of bases not matched to a gene: 11. The CDR3 is 15 residues long. CDR3 DNA sequence: TGTGCCAGCAGTTTACCGGGACTATCATACCTCGAGCAGTTCTTC. As protein: CASSLPGLSYLEQFF. Variable domain in full (rest from reference TRBV28 and TRBJ2-1): DVKVTQSSRYLVKRTGEKVFLECVQDMDHENMFWYRQDPGLGLRLIYFSYDVKMKEKGDIPEGYSVSREKKERFSLILESASTNQTSMYLCASSLPGLSYLEQFFGPGTRLTVL.